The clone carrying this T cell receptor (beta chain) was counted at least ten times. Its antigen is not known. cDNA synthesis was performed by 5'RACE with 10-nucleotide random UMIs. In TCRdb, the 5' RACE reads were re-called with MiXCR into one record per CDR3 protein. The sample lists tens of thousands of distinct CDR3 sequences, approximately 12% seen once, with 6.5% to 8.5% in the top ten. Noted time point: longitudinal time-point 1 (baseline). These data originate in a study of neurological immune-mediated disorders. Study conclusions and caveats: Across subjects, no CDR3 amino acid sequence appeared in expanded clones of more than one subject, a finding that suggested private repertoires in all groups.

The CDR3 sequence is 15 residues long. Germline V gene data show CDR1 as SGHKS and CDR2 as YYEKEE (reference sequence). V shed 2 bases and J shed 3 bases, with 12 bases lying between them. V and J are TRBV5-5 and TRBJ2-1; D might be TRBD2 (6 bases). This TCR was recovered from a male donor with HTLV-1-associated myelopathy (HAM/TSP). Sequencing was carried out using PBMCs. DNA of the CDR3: TGTGCCAGCAGCTTCTGGGGAGGCGGCTACAATGAGCAGTTCTTC. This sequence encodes CASSFWGGGYNEQFF.